A single sample is the source of the 20 T cell receptor beta chains below, sequenced in a study of blood T cell repertoires in COVID-19. Produced via immunoSEQ multiplex PCR; TCRdb's table is partial and in-frame only. The top ten clones hold 9.2% of a sample with approximately 200,000 clones, about 81% of them seen once. Material: PBMCs or T cells enriched from blood (not recorded which). These receptors all come from a man aged 35-49 years who had recovered from COVID-19.

The chain has TRBV5-1 and TRBJ1-5; D is undetermined. V lost 1 base and J lost 3, with 17 bases in between. The germline CDR1 and CDR2 sequences are SGHRS and YFSETQ. This CDR3 is built from 17 residues. The CDR3 sequence: CASSLSVVGPTNQPQHF. The CDR3 DNA reads as TGCGCCAGCAGCTTGTCTGTAGTTGGGCCAACCAATCAGCCCCAGCATTTT.

The chain joins TRBV19 to TRBJ2-3; D may be TRBD2 (5 bases). The germline gives CDR1 LNHDA, CDR2 SQIVND (reference sequence). V was cut by 7 bases and J by 5 bases, with 10 bases left in between. The CDR3 spans 12 residues. The CDR3 loop is CASKRSGDTQYF. CDR3 DNA sequence: TGTGCCAGTAAGCGGTCTGGAGATACGCAGTATTTT.

This clone turned up a few times. The chain joins TRBV10-1 to TRBJ2-1, with D tentatively TRBD2 (5 bases). This CDR3 has 11 residues. CDR1 is WNHNN, CDR2 SYGVQD, per germline (reference sequence). Trimming left V 5 bases short and J 9 bases short, with 8 bases between. The CDR3 spells CASSWGAEQFF. In DNA, the CDR3 is TGCGCCAGCAGTTGGGGAGCTGAGCAGTTCTTC.

The V gene is TRBV6-5, the J gene TRBJ2-1, with D possibly being TRBD2 (5 bases). Germline lookup yields CDR1 MNHEY and CDR2 SVGAGI. Trimming removed 2 bases at V and 11 bases at J, with 19 bases between. This CDR3 comprises 15 residues. This CDR3 reads CASSYGRAETPQQFF. The CDR3 DNA reads TGTGCCAGCAGTTACGGGCGGGCGGAGACACCCCAGCAGTTCTTC.

This chain connects TRBV18 to TRBJ1-4, with D hard to call. The CDR3 is 13 amino acids. Germline lookup yields CDR1 KGHSH and CDR2 LQKENI. V dropped 2 bases and J dropped 8 bases, with 9 bases sitting between them. The CDR3 is CASSPSRNEKLFF. CDR3 DNA sequence: TGTGCCAGCTCACCATCCAGGAACGAAAAACTGTTTTTT.

The genes are TRBV25-1 and TRBJ1-3; no reliable D call. V was shortened by 4 bases and J by 4 bases, with 5 bases between the two germline ends. Germline CDR1 and CDR2: MGHDK and SYGVNS. There are 12 residues in the CDR3. The CDR3 region is CASSATGNTIYF. DNA of the CDR3: TGTGCCAGCAGTGCGACAGGAAACACCATATATTTT.

The genes are TRBV5-8 and TRBJ1-1; D uncertain. This CDR3 region has 15 residues. V was clipped by 1 base and J by 3 bases, with 13 bases between them. From germline, CDR1 is SGHTS and CDR2 YDEGEE. The CDR3 DNA reads as TGTGCCAGCAGCTTGTATAACTCCGGGTACACTGAAGCTTTCTTT. Protein sequence: CASSLYNSGYTEAFF.

The rearrangement joins TRBV5-5 to TRBJ1-5, with D unclear. V was shortened by 0 bases and J by 1 base, with 5 bases between the two germline ends. CDR3 length equals 14 residues. From germline, CDR1 is SGHKS and CDR2 YYEKEE (reference sequence). CDR3 DNA sequence: TGTGCCAGCAGCTTGGCCGGGAGCAATCAGCCCCAGCATTTT. This sequence encodes CASSLAGSNQPQHF.

V is TRBV7-8 and J is TRBJ2-1, with D maybe TRBD2 (6 bases). V was shortened by 2 bases and J by 4 bases, with 15 bases between the two germline ends. This CDR3 has 16 amino acids. Germline CDR1 and CDR2: SGHVS and FQNEAQ. Here the CDR3 reads CASSLYGTGKYNEQFF. CDR3 nucleotide sequence: TGTGCCAGCAGCTTATATGGGACTGGCAAATACAATGAGCAGTTCTTC.

The chain couples TRBV19 to TRBJ1-5; D uncertain. The CDR3 extends over 15 amino acids. V dropped 1 base and J dropped 4 bases, with 11 bases sitting between them. The germline V gene encodes CDR1 LNHDA and CDR2 SQIVND (reference sequence). The CDR3 loop reads CASSIAEGVNQPQHF. The DNA of the CDR3 is TGTGCCAGTAGTATAGCGGAAGGAGTTAATCAGCCCCAGCATTTT.

The V gene is TRBV6-5, the J gene TRBJ1-3, with D possibly matching TRBD1 (5 bases). The ends were cut back, 3 bases at V and 3 bases at J, with 9 bases in the middle. The CDR3 covers 14 residues. Germline CDR1 is MNHEY and CDR2 is SVGAGI. CDR3 loop: CASSYGQGGNTIYF. In DNA, the CDR3 is TGTGCCAGCAGTTATGGGCAGGGTGGAAACACCATATATTTT.

The V and J genes are TRBV6-5 and TRBJ1-1, with unresolved D. Trimming cost V 0 bases and J 4 bases, with 9 bases left between them. From germline, CDR1 is MNHEY and CDR2 SVGAGI. There are 14 residues in the CDR3. CDR3 in amino acids: CASSYSGLATEAFF. The CDR3 DNA reads TGTGCCAGCAGTTACTCGGGCCTCGCCACTGAAGCTTTCTTT.

This clone was seen a few times. The chain carries TRBV27 and TRBJ2-7, with TRBD1 matching over 8 bases. Germline V CDR1 and CDR2: MNHEY, SMNVEV (reference sequence). The ends lost 3 bases at V and 0 bases at J; junction bases unmatched: 10. The CDR3 has 17 residues. The DNA for the CDR3 is TGTGCCAGCAGTTTCCGGACAGGGAGGCAGGTCTCCTACGAGCAGTACTTC. It specifies CASSFRTGRQVSYEQYF.

The rearrangement uses TRBV12-3 or TRBV12-4 and TRBJ2-7; D might be TRBD2 (5 bases). V lost 6 bases, J lost 5 bases, and 14 bases lay in between. The CDR3 spans 13 residues. The CDR3 protein is CASSSERDNEQYF. The CDR3 bases are TGTGCCAGCAGCTCGGAACGGGATAACGAGCAGTACTTC.

The chain joins TRBV28 to TRBJ2-6; no firm D call. Per the germline V gene, CDR1 is MDHEN and CDR2 is SYDVKM. The V end lost 5 bases, the J end lost 2 bases, and 7 bases lay between the germline ends. The CDR3 runs 14 residues. CDR3 amino acids: CASSPLPGANVLTF. CDR3 nucleotides: TGTGCCAGCAGTCCCCTCCCTGGGGCCAACGTCCTGACTTTC.

The chain is built from TRBV5-1 and TRBJ1-5; D is undetermined. CDR3 length: 15 residues. The V end lost 0 bases, the J end lost 0 bases, and 7 bases lay between the germline ends. Germline V lookup: CDR1 SGHRS, CDR2 YFSETQ. CDR3 sequence: CASSLDGFSNQPQHF. The CDR3 DNA follows: TGCGCCAGCAGCTTGGACGGGTTTAGCAATCAGCCCCAGCATTTT. Combining the CDR3 with reference TRBV5-1 and TRBJ1-5 gives the whole variable domain KAGVTQTPRYLIKTRGQQVTLSCSPISGHRSVSWYQQTPGQGLQFLFEYFSETQRNKGNFPGRFSGRQFSNSRSEMNVSTLELGDSALYLCASSLDGFSNQPQHFGDGTRLSIL.

This chain connects TRBV19 to TRBJ1-2, with D perhaps matching TRBD1 (6 bases). This CDR3 contains 14 residues. The V and J ends lost 4 bases and 2 bases respectively, with 11 bases between them. Germline CDR1 and CDR2: LNHDA and SQIVND (reference sequence). The CDR3 DNA is TGTGCCAGTAGTACCTGGACAGCGAACTATGGCTACACCTTC. It yields the protein CASSTWTANYGYTF.

This chain joins TRBV19 and TRBJ2-7; a possible D gene is TRBD2 (6 bases). There are 15 residues in the CDR3. Germline V gene sequence: CDR1 LNHDA, CDR2 SQIVND (reference sequence). V gave up 4 bases and J gave up 1 base, with 14 bases separating them. The CDR3 protein is CASSNLVGGSYEQYF. Here the CDR3 DNA reads TGTGCCAGTAGTAACCTCGTTGGGGGGTCCTACGAGCAGTACTTC.

The chain links TRBV2 to TRBJ1-5; 8 nucleotides agree with TRBD1. Per the germline V gene, CDR1 is SNHLY and CDR2 is FYNNEI. The CDR3 covers 16 residues. V dropped 6 bases and J dropped 0; count of bases not matched to a gene: 7. This CDR3 reads CASRGQATYSNQPQHF. The CDR3 bases are TGTGCCAGCAGGGGACAGGCAACTTATAGCAATCAGCCCCAGCATTTT.

V gene TRBV2 combines with J gene TRBJ1-4; 7 bases fit TRBD1. Germline CDR1 reads SNHLY; CDR2 reads FYNNEI. The V gene end was trimmed by 4 bases and the J gene end by 6 bases; junction bases not matched to a gene: 17. This CDR3 contains 18 residues. The CDR3 loop is CASSGNPSHRGRDEKLFF. Here the CDR3 DNA reads TGTGCCAGCAGTGGGAACCCCAGCCACAGGGGCCGGGATGAAAAACTGTTTTTT.